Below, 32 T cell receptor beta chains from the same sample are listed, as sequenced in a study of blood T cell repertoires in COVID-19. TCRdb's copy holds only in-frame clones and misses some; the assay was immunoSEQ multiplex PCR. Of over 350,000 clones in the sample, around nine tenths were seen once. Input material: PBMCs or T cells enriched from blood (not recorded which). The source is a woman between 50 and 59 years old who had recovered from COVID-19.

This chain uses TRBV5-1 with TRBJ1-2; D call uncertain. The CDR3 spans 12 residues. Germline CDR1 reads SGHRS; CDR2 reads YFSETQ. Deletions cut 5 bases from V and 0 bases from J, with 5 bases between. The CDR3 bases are TGCGCCAGCAGGACATCTAACTATGGCTACACCTTC. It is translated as CASRTSNYGYTF.

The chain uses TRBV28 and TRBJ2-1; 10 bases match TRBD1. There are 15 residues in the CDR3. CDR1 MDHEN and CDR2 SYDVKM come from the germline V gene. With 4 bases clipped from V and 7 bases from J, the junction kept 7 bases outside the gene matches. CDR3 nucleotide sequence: TGTGCCAGCAGTTCGGGACAGGGGAGCCGAAATGAGCAGTTCTTC. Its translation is CASSSGQGSRNEQFF.

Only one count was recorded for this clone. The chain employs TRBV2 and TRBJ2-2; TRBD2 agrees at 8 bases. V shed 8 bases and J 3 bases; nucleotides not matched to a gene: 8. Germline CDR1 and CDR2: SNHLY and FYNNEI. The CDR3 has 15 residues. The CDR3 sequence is CASLKGLVDTGELFF. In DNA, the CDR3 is TGTGCCAGCCTAAAGGGACTAGTGGACACCGGGGAGCTGTTTTTT. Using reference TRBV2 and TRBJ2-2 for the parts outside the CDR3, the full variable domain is EPEVTQTPSHQVTQMGQEVILRCVPISNHLYFYWYRQILGQKVEFLVSFYNNEISEKSEIFDDQFSVERPDGSNFTLKIRSTKLEDSAMYFCASLKGLVDTGELFFGEGSRLTVL.

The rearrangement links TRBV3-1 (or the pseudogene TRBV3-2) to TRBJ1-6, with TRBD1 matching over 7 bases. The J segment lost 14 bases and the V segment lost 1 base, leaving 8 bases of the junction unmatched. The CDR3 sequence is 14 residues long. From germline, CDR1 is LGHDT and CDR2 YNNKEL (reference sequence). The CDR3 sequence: CASSQGYTGAALHF. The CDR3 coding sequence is TGTGCCAGCAGCCAAGGGTACACAGGGGCGGCCCTCCACTTT.

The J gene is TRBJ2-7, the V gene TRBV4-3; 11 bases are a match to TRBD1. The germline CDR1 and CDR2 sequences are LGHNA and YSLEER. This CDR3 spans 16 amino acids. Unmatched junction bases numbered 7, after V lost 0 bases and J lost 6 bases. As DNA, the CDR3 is TGCGCCAGCAGCCAAGATGAGGGGACAGGGGGGCGCGAGCAGTACTTC. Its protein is CASSQDEGTGGREQYF.

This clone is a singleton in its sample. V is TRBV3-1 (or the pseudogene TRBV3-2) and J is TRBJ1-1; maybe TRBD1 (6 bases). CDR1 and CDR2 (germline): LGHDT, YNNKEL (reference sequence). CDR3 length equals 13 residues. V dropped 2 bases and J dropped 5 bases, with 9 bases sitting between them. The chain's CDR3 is CASSQPDRTEAFF. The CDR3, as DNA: TGTGCCAGCAGCCAACCCGACAGGACTGAAGCTTTCTTT.

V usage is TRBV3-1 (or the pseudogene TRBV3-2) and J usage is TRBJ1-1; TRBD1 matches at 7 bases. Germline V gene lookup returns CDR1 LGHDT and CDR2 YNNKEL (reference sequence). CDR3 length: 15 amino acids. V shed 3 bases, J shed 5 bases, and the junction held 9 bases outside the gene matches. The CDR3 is CASSHARTGGTEAFF. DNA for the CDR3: TGTGCCAGCAGCCATGCCCGGACAGGCGGGACTGAAGCTTTCTTT.

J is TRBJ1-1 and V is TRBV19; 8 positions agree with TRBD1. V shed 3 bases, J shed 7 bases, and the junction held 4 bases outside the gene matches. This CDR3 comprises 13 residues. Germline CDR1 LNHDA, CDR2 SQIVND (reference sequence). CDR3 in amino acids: CASSISQGGEAFF. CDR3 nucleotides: TGTGCCAGTAGTATCTCACAGGGGGGTGAAGCTTTCTTT.

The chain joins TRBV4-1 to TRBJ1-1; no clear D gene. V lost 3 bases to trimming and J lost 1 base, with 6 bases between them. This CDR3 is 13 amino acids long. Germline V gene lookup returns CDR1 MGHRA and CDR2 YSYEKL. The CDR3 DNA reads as TGCGCCAGCAGCCATGGCAGGAACACTGAAGCTTTCTTT. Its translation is CASSHGRNTEAFF.

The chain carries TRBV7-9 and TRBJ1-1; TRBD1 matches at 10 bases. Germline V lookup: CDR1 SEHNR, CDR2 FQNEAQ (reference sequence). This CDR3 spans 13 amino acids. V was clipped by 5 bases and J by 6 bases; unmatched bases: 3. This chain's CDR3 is CASSRDRGSEAFF. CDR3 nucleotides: TGTGCCAGCAGCCGGGACAGGGGCTCTGAAGCTTTCTTT.

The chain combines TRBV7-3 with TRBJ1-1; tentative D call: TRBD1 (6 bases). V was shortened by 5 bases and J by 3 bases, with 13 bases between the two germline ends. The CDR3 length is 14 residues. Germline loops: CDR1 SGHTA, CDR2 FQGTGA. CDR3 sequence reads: CASSKQGGDTEAFF. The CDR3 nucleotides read TGTGCCAGCAGCAAACAGGGTGGGGACACTGAAGCTTTCTTT.

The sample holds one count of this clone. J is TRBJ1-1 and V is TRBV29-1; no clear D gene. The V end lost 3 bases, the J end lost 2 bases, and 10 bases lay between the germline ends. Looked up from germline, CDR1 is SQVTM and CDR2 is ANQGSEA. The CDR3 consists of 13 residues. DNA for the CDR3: TGCAGCGTTGACACACAAAGAAACACTGAAGCTTTCTTT. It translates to CSVDTQRNTEAFF.

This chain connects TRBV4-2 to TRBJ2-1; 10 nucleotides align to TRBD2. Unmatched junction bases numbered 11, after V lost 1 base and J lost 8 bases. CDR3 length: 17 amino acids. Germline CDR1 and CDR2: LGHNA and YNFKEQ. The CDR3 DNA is TGTGCCAGCAGCCAAGCCCCCTTAGCGGGGGGCAGTGATGAGCAGTTCTTC. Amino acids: CASSQAPLAGGSDEQFF.

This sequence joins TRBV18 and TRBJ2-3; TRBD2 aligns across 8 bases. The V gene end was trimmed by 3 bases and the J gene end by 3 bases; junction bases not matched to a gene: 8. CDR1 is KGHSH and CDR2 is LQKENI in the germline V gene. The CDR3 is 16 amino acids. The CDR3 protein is CASSPLEAGVTDTQYF. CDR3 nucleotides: TGTGCCAGCTCACCGTTGGAAGCGGGGGTGACAGATACGCAGTATTTT.

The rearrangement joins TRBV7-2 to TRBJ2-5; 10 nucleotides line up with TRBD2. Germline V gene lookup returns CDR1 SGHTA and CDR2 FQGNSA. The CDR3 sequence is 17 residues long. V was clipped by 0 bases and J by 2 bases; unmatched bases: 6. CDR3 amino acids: CASSLALLAGVQETQYF. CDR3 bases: TGTGCCAGCAGCTTAGCGCTTCTAGCGGGGGTTCAAGAGACCCAGTACTTC.

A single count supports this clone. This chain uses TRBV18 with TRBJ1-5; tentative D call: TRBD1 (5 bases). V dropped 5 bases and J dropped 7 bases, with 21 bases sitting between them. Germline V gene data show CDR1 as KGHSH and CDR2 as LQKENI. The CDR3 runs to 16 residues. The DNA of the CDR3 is TGTGCCAGCTCATCCTCACTTCAGGGAGGACGGCAGCCCCAGCATTTT. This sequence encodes CASSSSLQGGRQPQHF.

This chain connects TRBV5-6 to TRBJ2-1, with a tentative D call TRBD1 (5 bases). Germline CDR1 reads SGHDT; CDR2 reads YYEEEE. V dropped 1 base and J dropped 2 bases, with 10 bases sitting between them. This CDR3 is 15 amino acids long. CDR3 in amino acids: CASSLRGKTYNEQFF. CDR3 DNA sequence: TGTGCCAGCAGCTTGAGGGGCAAGACCTACAATGAGCAGTTCTTC.

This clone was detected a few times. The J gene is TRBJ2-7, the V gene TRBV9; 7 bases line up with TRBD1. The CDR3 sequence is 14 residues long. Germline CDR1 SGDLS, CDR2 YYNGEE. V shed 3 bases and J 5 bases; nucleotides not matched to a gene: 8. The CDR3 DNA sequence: TGTGCCAGCAGCGAACGACAGGGTCGGGACGAGCAGTACTTC. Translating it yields CASSERQGRDEQYF.

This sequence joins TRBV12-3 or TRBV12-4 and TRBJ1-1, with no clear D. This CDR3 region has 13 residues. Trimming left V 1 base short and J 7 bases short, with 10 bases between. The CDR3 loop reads CASSLVPRFEAFF. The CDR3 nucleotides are TGTGCCAGCAGTTTAGTCCCCAGGTTTGAAGCTTTCTTT.

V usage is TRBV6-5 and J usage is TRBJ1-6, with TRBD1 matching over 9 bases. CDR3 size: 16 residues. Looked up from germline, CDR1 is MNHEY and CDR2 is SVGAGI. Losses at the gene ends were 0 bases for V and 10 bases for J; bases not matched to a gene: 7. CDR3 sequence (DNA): TGTGCCAGCAGTTACTCGATCGGGACAGGGCACTCACCCCTCCACTTT. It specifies CASSYSIGTGHSPLHF.

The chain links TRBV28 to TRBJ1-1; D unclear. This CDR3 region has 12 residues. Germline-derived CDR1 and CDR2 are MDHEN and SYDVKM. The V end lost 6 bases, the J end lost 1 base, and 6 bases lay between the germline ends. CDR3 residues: CASRETNTEAFF. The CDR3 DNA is TGTGCCAGCAGGGAGACGAACACTGAAGCTTTCTTT.

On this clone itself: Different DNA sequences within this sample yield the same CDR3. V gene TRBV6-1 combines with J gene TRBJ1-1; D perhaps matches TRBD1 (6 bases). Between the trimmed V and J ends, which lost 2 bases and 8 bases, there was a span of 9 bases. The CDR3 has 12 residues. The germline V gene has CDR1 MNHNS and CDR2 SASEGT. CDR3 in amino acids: CASSERGTEAFF. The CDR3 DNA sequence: TGTGCCAGCAGTGAAAGGGGGACAGAAGCTTTCTTT.

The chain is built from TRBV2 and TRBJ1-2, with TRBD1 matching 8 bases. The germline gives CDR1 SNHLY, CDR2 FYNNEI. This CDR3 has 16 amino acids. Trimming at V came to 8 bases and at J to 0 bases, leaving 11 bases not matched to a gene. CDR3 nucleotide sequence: TGTGCCAGCCTCGAGGGGACAGGAAGGACTAACTATGGCTACACCTTC. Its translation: CASLEGTGRTNYGYTF. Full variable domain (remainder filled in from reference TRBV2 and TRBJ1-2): EPEVTQTPSHQVTQMGQEVILRCVPISNHLYFYWYRQILGQKVEFLVSFYNNEISEKSEIFDDQFSVERPDGSNFTLKIRSTKLEDSAMYFCASLEGTGRTNYGYTFGSGTRLTVV.

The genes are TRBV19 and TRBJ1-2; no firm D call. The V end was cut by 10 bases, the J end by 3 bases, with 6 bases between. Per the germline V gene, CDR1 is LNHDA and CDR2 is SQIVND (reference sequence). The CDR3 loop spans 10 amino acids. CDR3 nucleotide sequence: TGTGCCACCAAATACTATGGCTACACCTTC. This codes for CATKYYGYTF. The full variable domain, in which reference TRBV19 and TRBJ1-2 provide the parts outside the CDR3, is DGGITQSPKYLFRKEGQNVTLSCEQNLNHDAMYWYRQDPGQGLRLIYYSQIVNDFQKGDIAEGYSVSREKKESFPLTVTSAQKNPTAFYLCATKYYGYTFGSGTRLTVV.

CDR3 sequence reads: CASMEGSEKLFF. CDR3 DNA sequence: TGTGCCAGCATGGAGGGTTCCGAAAAACTGTTTTTT. This chain joins TRBV6-5 and TRBJ1-4; D not certain. This CDR3 has 12 amino acids. V was cut by 7 bases and J by 8 bases, with 11 bases left in between. Germline V gene sequence: CDR1 MNHEY, CDR2 SVGAGI.

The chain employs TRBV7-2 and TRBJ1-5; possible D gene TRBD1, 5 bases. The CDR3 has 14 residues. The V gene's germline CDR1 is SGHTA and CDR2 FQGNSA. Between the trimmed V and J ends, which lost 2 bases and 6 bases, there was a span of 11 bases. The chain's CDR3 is CASSLLGAGQPQHF. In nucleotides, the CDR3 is TGTGCCAGCAGCTTACTAGGGGCAGGTCAGCCCCAGCATTTT. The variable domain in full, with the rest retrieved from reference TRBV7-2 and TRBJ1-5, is GAGVSQSPSNKVTEKGKDVELRCDPISGHTALYWYRQSLGQGLEFLIYFQGNSAPDKSGLPSDRFSAERTGGSVSTLTIQRTQQEDSAVYLCASSLLGAGQPQHFGDGTRLSIL.

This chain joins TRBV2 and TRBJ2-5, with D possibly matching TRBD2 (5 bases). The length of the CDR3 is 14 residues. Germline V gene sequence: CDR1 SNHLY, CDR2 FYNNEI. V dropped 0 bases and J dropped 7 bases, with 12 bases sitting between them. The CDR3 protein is CASSEALREATQYF. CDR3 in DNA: TGTGCCAGCAGTGAAGCGCTTCGGGAAGCGACCCAGTACTTC.

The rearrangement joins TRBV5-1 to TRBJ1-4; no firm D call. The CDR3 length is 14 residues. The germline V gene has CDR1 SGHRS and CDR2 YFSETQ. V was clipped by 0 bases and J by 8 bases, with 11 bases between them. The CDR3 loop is CASSLVADREKLFF. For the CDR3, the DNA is TGCGCCAGCAGCTTGGTAGCCGACCGGGAAAAACTGTTTTTT.

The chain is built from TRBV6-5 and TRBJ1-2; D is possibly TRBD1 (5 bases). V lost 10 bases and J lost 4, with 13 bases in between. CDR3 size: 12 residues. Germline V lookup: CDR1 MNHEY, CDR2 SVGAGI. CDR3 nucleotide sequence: TGTGCCACCTGGGACTGGGGCTATGGCTACACCTTC. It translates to CATWDWGYGYTF.

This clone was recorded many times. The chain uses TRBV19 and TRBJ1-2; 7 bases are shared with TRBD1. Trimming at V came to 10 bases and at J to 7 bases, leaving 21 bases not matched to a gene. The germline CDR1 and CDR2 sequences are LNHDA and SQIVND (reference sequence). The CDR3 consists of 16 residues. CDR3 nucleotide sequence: TGTGCCACCAAATCCCTAAGGGGGGACAGAGGCGGTGGCTACACCTTC. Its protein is CATKSLRGDRGGGYTF.

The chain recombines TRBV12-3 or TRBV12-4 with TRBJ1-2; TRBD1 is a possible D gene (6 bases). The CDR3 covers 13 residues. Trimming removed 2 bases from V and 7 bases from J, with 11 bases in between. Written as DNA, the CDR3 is TGTGCCAGCAGTTTAAGGGGGTTCTCTGGCTACACCTTC. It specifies CASSLRGFSGYTF.

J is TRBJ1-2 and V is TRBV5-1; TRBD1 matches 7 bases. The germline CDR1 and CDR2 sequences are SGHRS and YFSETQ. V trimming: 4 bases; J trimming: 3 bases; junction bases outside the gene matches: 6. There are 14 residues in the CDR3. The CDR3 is CASSKGDRDYGYTF. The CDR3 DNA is TGCGCCAGCAGCAAAGGAGACAGGGACTATGGCTACACCTTC.